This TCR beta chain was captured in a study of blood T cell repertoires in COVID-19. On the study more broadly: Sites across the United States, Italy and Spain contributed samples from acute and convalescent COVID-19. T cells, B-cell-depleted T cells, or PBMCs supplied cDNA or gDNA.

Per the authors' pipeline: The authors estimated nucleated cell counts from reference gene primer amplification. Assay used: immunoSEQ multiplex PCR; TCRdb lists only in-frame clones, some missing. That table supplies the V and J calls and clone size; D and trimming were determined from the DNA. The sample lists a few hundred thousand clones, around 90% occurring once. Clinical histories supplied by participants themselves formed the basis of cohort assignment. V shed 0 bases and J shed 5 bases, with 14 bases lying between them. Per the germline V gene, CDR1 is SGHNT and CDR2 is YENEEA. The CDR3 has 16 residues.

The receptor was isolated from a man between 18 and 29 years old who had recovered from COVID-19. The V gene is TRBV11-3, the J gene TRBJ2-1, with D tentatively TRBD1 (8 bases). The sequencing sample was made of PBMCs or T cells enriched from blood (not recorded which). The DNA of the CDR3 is TGTGCCAGCAGCTTAGATTACAGGGGGGGACACAATGAGCAGTTCTTC. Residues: CASSLDYRGGHNEQFF.